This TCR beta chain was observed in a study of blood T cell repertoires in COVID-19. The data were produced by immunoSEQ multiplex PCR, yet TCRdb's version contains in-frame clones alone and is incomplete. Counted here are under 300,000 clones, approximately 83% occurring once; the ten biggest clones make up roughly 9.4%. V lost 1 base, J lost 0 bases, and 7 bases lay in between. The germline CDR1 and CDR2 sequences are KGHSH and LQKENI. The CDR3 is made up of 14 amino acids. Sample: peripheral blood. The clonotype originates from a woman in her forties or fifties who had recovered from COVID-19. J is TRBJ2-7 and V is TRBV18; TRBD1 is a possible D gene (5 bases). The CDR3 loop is CASSPQGISYEQYF. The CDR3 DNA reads TGTGCCAGCTCACCACAGGGGATCTCCTACGAGCAGTACTTC.